Listed below are T cell receptor beta chains from one sample, sequenced in a study of blood T cell repertoires in COVID-19. Method: immunoSEQ multiplex PCR; TCRdb's copy keeps in-frame clones and lacks some. The sample consists of approximately 250,000 clones, roughly 80% of them appearing once. The specimen was peripheral blood. All receptors come from a man between 60 and 75 years old with acute or convalescent COVID-19. The CDR3 runs from the conserved cysteine through the conserved F or W. Fields, in order: V gene, CDR3 length, clone size, J gene, D gene, CDR3 protein, CDR3 DNA. The D gene is left open where the match is weak. Size is stated for part of the rows, as once, few or many counts, or as a class when the clone is expanded.

v_gene: TRBV6-4
len: 14
abundance: medium-sized
j_gene: TRBJ2-2
d_gene: TRBD2
CDR3aa: CASSDGTSAGELFF
CDR3nt: TGTGCCAGCAGTGACGGGACTAGCGCCGGGGAGCTGTTTTTT

v_gene: TRBV7-2
len: 12
abundance: .
j_gene: TRBJ2-7
d_gene: .
CDR3aa: CASSLVGDEQYF
CDR3nt: TGTGCCAGCAGCTTAGTAGGAGACGAGCAGTACTTC

v_gene: TRBV18
len: 14
abundance: .
j_gene: TRBJ1-5
d_gene: TRBD1
CDR3aa: CASSPGQGGQPQHF
CDR3nt: TGTGCCAGCTCCCCGGGACAGGGGGGTCAGCCCCAGCATTTT

v_gene: TRBV29-1
len: 12
abundance: .
j_gene: TRBJ1-4
d_gene: .
CDR3aa: CSVVGQNEKLFF
CDR3nt: TGCAGCGTTGTCGGACAGAATGAAAAACTGTTTTTT

v_gene: TRBV6-4
len: 14
abundance: .
j_gene: TRBJ2-6
d_gene: .
CDR3aa: CASSEGSGANVLTF
CDR3nt: TGTGCCAGCAGTGAGGGCTCCGGGGCCAACGTCCTGACTTTC

v_gene: TRBV29-1
len: 14
abundance: .
j_gene: TRBJ2-1
d_gene: TRBD1
CDR3aa: CSVELGQGFREQFF
CDR3nt: TGCAGCGTTGAACTTGGACAGGGGTTTCGGGAGCAGTTCTTC

v_gene: TRBV12-5
len: 16
abundance: .
j_gene: TRBJ2-2
d_gene: TRBD1
CDR3aa: CASALGQTFNTGELFF
CDR3nt: TGTGCTAGTGCCTTGGGACAGACGTTTAACACCGGGGAGCTGTTTTTT

v_gene: TRBV7-2
len: 14
abundance: .
j_gene: TRBJ2-5
d_gene: TRBD2
CDR3aa: CASSQGRERKTQYF
CDR3nt: TGTGCCAGCAGCCAAGGGCGGGAGAGGAAGACCCAGTACTTC

v_gene: TRBV2
len: 15
abundance: .
j_gene: TRBJ2-5
d_gene: .
CDR3aa: CASSESPVPGETQYF
CDR3nt: TGTGCCAGCAGTGAATCGCCTGTCCCGGGGGAGACCCAGTACTTC

v_gene: TRBV29-1
len: 13
abundance: .
j_gene: TRBJ2-2
d_gene: .
CDR3aa: CSVERAGTGELFF
CDR3nt: TGCAGCGTTGAGAGGGCTGGCACCGGGGAGCTGTTTTTT

v_gene: TRBV7-9
len: 14
abundance: .
j_gene: TRBJ2-7
d_gene: .
CDR3aa: CASSPSGGTYEQYF
CDR3nt: TGTGCCAGCAGCCCCTCAGGGGGGACCTACGAGCAGTACTTC

v_gene: TRBV19
len: 15
abundance: .
j_gene: TRBJ2-7
d_gene: .
CDR3aa: CASSIQGSESYEQYF
CDR3nt: TGTGCCAGTAGTATCCAGGGATCAGAATCCTACGAGCAGTACTTC

v_gene: TRBV12-3/TRBV12-4
len: 13
abundance: .
j_gene: TRBJ2-7
d_gene: .
CDR3aa: CASSLSQNYEQYF
CDR3nt: TGTGCCAGCAGTTTATCACAGAACTACGAGCAGTACTTC

v_gene: TRBV5-1
len: 15
abundance: .
j_gene: TRBJ2-1
d_gene: TRBD1
CDR3aa: CASSQTGSSYNEQFF
CDR3nt: TGCGCCAGCAGCCAGACAGGGTCGTCCTACAATGAGCAGTTCTTC

v_gene: TRBV5-1
len: 13
abundance: .
j_gene: TRBJ1-1
d_gene: .
CDR3aa: CASSLTVNTEAFF
CDR3nt: TGCGCCAGCAGCTTGACGGTGAACACTGAAGCTTTCTTT

v_gene: TRBV7-9
len: 15
abundance: .
j_gene: TRBJ1-2
d_gene: TRBD1
CDR3aa: CASSPGLGQFYGYTF
CDR3nt: TGTGCCAGCAGCCCGGGGTTGGGACAGTTCTATGGCTACACCTTC

v_gene: TRBV6-5
len: 14
abundance: .
j_gene: TRBJ2-7
d_gene: .
CDR3aa: CASSYSQKSHEQYF
CDR3nt: TGTGCCAGCAGTTACTCACAAAAATCGCACGAGCAGTACTTC

v_gene: TRBV5-1
len: 15
abundance: .
j_gene: TRBJ2-7
d_gene: TRBD2
CDR3aa: CASSLVVAGEYAQYF
CDR3nt: TGCGCCAGCAGCTTGGTGGTAGCGGGGGAGTACGCGCAGTACTTC

v_gene: TRBV18
len: 14
abundance: .
j_gene: TRBJ1-2
d_gene: TRBD1
CDR3aa: CASSSGTANYGYTF
CDR3nt: TGTGCCAGCTCATCCGGGACAGCTAACTATGGCTACACCTTC

v_gene: TRBV4-1
len: 22
abundance: .
j_gene: TRBJ2-6
d_gene: TRBD2
CDR3aa: CASSQNKGLAGVYNSGANVLTF
CDR3nt: TGCGCCAGCAGCCAAAACAAAGGACTAGCGGGAGTTTATAACTCTGGGGCCAACGTCCTGACTTTC

v_gene: TRBV15
len: 15
abundance: .
j_gene: TRBJ2-3
d_gene: .
CDR3aa: CATSRVAASTDTQYF
CDR3nt: TGTGCCACCAGCAGAGTAGCGGCTAGCACAGATACGCAGTATTTT

v_gene: TRBV11-3
len: 15
abundance: .
j_gene: TRBJ2-3
d_gene: .
CDR3aa: CASSLEGLSTDTQYF
CDR3nt: TGTGCCAGCAGCTTAGAAGGACTCAGCACAGATACGCAGTATTTT

v_gene: TRBV19
len: 15
abundance: .
j_gene: TRBJ2-5
d_gene: TRBD2
CDR3aa: CASSIRTSGKETQYF
CDR3nt: TGTGCCAGTAGTATCAGGACTAGCGGGAAAGAGACCCAGTACTTC

v_gene: TRBV6-6
len: 21
abundance: .
j_gene: TRBJ2-6
d_gene: TRBD1
CDR3aa: CASSRSRTGTGAFSGANVLTF
CDR3nt: TGTGCCAGCAGCCGCAGTCGAACCGGGACAGGGGCTTTCTCTGGGGCCAACGTCCTGACTTTC

v_gene: TRBV3-1/TRBV3-2
len: 18
abundance: .
j_gene: TRBJ2-1
d_gene: TRBD1
CDR3aa: CASSPLGQGTGYDNEQFF
CDR3nt: TGTGCCAGCAGCCCTCTAGGGCAGGGGACAGGGTATGACAATGAGCAGTTCTTC

v_gene: TRBV7-8
len: 14
abundance: .
j_gene: TRBJ1-2
d_gene: TRBD1
CDR3aa: CASSMDRYNYGYTF
CDR3nt: TGTGCCAGCAGCATGGACAGGTATAACTATGGCTACACCTTC

v_gene: TRBV5-6
len: 15
abundance: few
j_gene: TRBJ2-7
d_gene: TRBD1
CDR3aa: CASSLGTGGFNEQYF
CDR3nt: TGTGCCAGCAGCCTCGGAACAGGGGGCTTCAACGAGCAGTACTTC

v_gene: TRBV7-3
len: 14
abundance: .
j_gene: TRBJ1-1
d_gene: .
CDR3aa: CASSLLGQNTEAFF
CDR3nt: TGTGCCAGCAGCTTATTGGGACAGAACACTGAAGCTTTCTTT

v_gene: TRBV3-1/TRBV3-2
len: 12
abundance: .
j_gene: TRBJ2-3
d_gene: .
CDR3aa: CASSQDLGRQYF
CDR3nt: TGTGCCAGCAGCCAAGATCTGGGCAGGCAGTATTTT

v_gene: TRBV4-2
len: 16
abundance: .
j_gene: TRBJ1-4
d_gene: TRBD1
CDR3aa: CASSLWDSGGVEKLFF
CDR3nt: TGTGCCAGCAGCCTTTGGGACAGTGGAGGGGTGGAAAAACTGTTTTTT

v_gene: TRBV28
len: 19
abundance: .
j_gene: TRBJ2-1
d_gene: .
CDR3aa: CASSALRGRELRSYNEQFF
CDR3nt: TGTGCCAGCAGTGCCCTGAGGGGGAGAGAGTTGCGCTCCTACAATGAGCAGTTCTTC

v_gene: TRBV25-1
len: 13
abundance: .
j_gene: TRBJ1-1
d_gene: .
CDR3aa: CASSEIARGQAFF
CDR3nt: TGTGCCAGCAGTGAAATTGCCAGGGGACAAGCTTTCTTT

v_gene: TRBV5-8
len: 15
abundance: many
j_gene: TRBJ1-5
d_gene: TRBD1
CDR3aa: CASSRGQTRNQPQHF
CDR3nt: TGTGCCAGCAGCAGGGGACAGACTCGCAATCAGCCCCAGCATTTT

v_gene: TRBV24-1
len: 16
abundance: few
j_gene: TRBJ2-5
d_gene: TRBD1
CDR3aa: CATSAGGQGGRETQYF
CDR3nt: TGTGCCACCAGTGCCGGAGGACAGGGGGGTAGGGAGACCCAGTACTTC

v_gene: TRBV7-2
len: 13
abundance: .
j_gene: TRBJ1-2
d_gene: .
CDR3aa: CASRSQGFDGYTF
CDR3nt: TGTGCCAGCAGGTCTCAGGGGTTCGATGGCTACACCTTC

v_gene: TRBV6-2/TRBV6-3
len: 14
abundance: few
j_gene: TRBJ2-7
d_gene: TRBD1
CDR3aa: CASSQGAAYYEQYF
CDR3nt: TGTGCCAGCAGTCAGGGGGCCGCGTACTACGAGCAGTACTTC

v_gene: TRBV28
len: 18
abundance: .
j_gene: TRBJ2-3
d_gene: .
CDR3aa: CASSLMGEPAGPGDTQYF
CDR3nt: TGTGCCAGCAGTTTAATGGGGGAGCCGGCGGGACCTGGGGATACGCAGTATTTT

v_gene: TRBV4-1
len: 15
abundance: .
j_gene: TRBJ1-4
d_gene: .
CDR3aa: CASSQVWGDNEKLFF
CDR3nt: TGCGCCAGCAGCCAAGTTTGGGGGGACAATGAAAAACTGTTTTTT

v_gene: TRBV28
len: 14
abundance: .
j_gene: TRBJ1-1
d_gene: TRBD1
CDR3aa: CASSPPTGGDEAFF
CDR3nt: TGTGCCAGCAGTCCGCCTACAGGGGGTGATGAAGCTTTCTTT

v_gene: TRBV9
len: 15
abundance: .
j_gene: TRBJ2-3
d_gene: .
CDR3aa: CASSANPTSTDTQYF
CDR3nt: TGTGCCAGCAGCGCCAACCCGACTAGCACAGATACGCAGTATTTT

v_gene: TRBV7-6
len: 18
abundance: .
j_gene: TRBJ2-5
d_gene: TRBD2
CDR3aa: CASSSTSGRAAYPETQYF
CDR3nt: TGTGCCAGCAGCTCGACTAGCGGGAGGGCAGCTTACCCCGAGACCCAGTACTTC

v_gene: TRBV9
len: 16
abundance: .
j_gene: TRBJ2-5
d_gene: TRBD2
CDR3aa: CASSETGLAYQETQYF
CDR3nt: TGTGCCAGCAGCGAGACCGGACTAGCGTACCAAGAGACCCAGTACTTC

v_gene: TRBV4-1
len: 14
abundance: .
j_gene: TRBJ1-5
d_gene: .
CDR3aa: CASSQDRGNQPQHF
CDR3nt: TGCGCCAGCAGCCAAGATCGCGGCAATCAGCCCCAGCATTTT

v_gene: TRBV5-1
len: 18
abundance: .
j_gene: TRBJ2-7
d_gene: TRBD2
CDR3aa: CASSLVVAGGSGSYEQYF
CDR3nt: TGCGCCAGCAGCCTGGTAGTAGCGGGAGGCTCGGGCTCCTACGAGCAGTACTTC

v_gene: TRBV18
len: 13
abundance: .
j_gene: TRBJ1-2
d_gene: .
CDR3aa: CASSPDTIRGYTF
CDR3nt: TGTGCCAGCTCACCCGACACCATTAGGGGCTACACCTTC

v_gene: TRBV7-3
len: 15
abundance: .
j_gene: TRBJ2-3
d_gene: .
CDR3aa: CASSFISADLDTQYF
CDR3nt: TGTGCCAGCAGCTTCATTAGCGCGGACCTAGATACGCAGTATTTT

v_gene: TRBV10-3
len: 13
abundance: once
j_gene: TRBJ2-7
d_gene: TRBD1
CDR3aa: CAISVQGAYEQYF
CDR3nt: TGTGCCATCAGTGTACAGGGGGCTTACGAGCAGTACTTC

v_gene: TRBV6-5
len: 15
abundance: .
j_gene: TRBJ1-6
d_gene: .
CDR3aa: CASSLRSSYNSPLHF
CDR3nt: TGTGCCAGCAGTTTACGGAGCTCCTATAATTCACCCCTCCACTTT

v_gene: TRBV4-3
len: 15
abundance: .
j_gene: TRBJ2-7
d_gene: .
CDR3aa: CASSQVVQGPYEQYF
CDR3nt: TGCGCCAGCAGCCAAGTTGTCCAGGGTCCCTACGAGCAGTACTTC

v_gene: TRBV5-6
len: 16
abundance: .
j_gene: TRBJ2-5
d_gene: TRBD1
CDR3aa: CASSNTDRGFQETQYF
CDR3nt: TGTGCCAGCAGCAATACCGACAGGGGGTTCCAAGAGACCCAGTACTTC

v_gene: TRBV29-1
len: 13
abundance: .
j_gene: TRBJ2-7
d_gene: TRBD1
CDR3aa: CSVWGQGEREQYF
CDR3nt: TGCAGCGTCTGGGGACAGGGAGAACGGGAGCAGTACTTC

v_gene: TRBV19
len: 16
abundance: .
j_gene: TRBJ2-4
d_gene: TRBD2
CDR3aa: CASTLTSGRWGNIQYF
CDR3nt: TGTGCCAGTACCTTGACTAGCGGGAGATGGGGAAACATTCAGTACTTC

v_gene: TRBV6-4
len: 15
abundance: .
j_gene: TRBJ2-1
d_gene: TRBD2
CDR3aa: CASSETSGSGNEQFF
CDR3nt: TGTGCCAGCAGTGAAACTAGCGGGAGTGGGAATGAGCAGTTCTTC

v_gene: TRBV28
len: 16
abundance: .
j_gene: TRBJ2-7
d_gene: .
CDR3aa: CASSLSGLPRSYEQYF
CDR3nt: TGTGCCAGCAGTTTATCTGGTCTCCCCAGGTCCTACGAGCAGTACTTC

v_gene: TRBV30
len: 11
abundance: .
j_gene: TRBJ1-2
d_gene: .
CDR3aa: CAWSPRRGYTF
CDR3nt: TGTGCCTGGAGTCCACGGAGGGGCTACACCTTC

v_gene: TRBV5-1
len: 17
abundance: .
j_gene: TRBJ2-3
d_gene: .
CDR3aa: CASSLFAGAIGTDTQYF
CDR3nt: TGCGCCAGCAGCCTTTTTGCGGGGGCTATTGGCACAGATACGCAGTATTTT

v_gene: TRBV28
len: 16
abundance: .
j_gene: TRBJ2-7
d_gene: TRBD2
CDR3aa: CASSPRVAGPPYEQYF
CDR3nt: TGTGCCAGCAGTCCTCGAGTAGCGGGCCCCCCCTACGAGCAGTACTTC

v_gene: TRBV6-5
len: 16
abundance: .
j_gene: TRBJ2-3
d_gene: .
CDR3aa: CASSYAGGEFTDTQYF
CDR3nt: TGTGCCAGCAGTTATGCCGGGGGAGAATTCACAGATACGCAGTATTTT

v_gene: TRBV30
len: 13
abundance: .
j_gene: TRBJ1-2
d_gene: .
CDR3aa: CACPTPSNYGYTF
CDR3nt: TGTGCCTGCCCGACACCTTCAAACTATGGCTACACCTTC

v_gene: TRBV6-6
len: 15
abundance: .
j_gene: TRBJ1-3
d_gene: TRBD1
CDR3aa: CASSYGTGNGNTIYF
CDR3nt: TGTGCCAGCAGTTACGGGACAGGGAACGGAAACACCATATATTTT